The 30 T cell receptor beta chains below were found in one sample sequenced in a study of monozygotic twins with inflammatory bowel disease. TCRdb re-called the 5' RACE reads and catalogs CDR3 proteins one per entry, DNA excluded. The specimen's table records 330,000 or so distinct CDR3 sequences. Sequencing used blood. Receptor source: a human donor with ulcerative colitis or Crohn's disease, or a healthy co-twin of an affected twin (not recorded which).

The chain uses TRBV18 and TRBJ1-1. CDR3 length: 14 residues. Germline loops: CDR1 KGHSH, CDR2 LQKENI. CDR3 loop: CASSQQTGNTEAFF.

V gene TRBV12-3 or TRBV12-4 combines with J gene TRBJ2-3. The CDR3 length is 15 residues. The CDR3 loop reads CASSLAGTSTDTQYF.

This rearrangement joins TRBV5-1 to TRBJ2-1; TCRdb calls TRBD1, which cannot be checked without DNA. Germline V CDR1 and CDR2: SGHRS, YFSETQ. CDR3 length: 14 amino acids. The CDR3 region is CASSLNPGNNEQFF.

The CDR3 is CASSSTPGTGARNEQFF. The chain is built from TRBV28 and TRBJ2-1; TCRdb reports TRBD1, a call that lacks DNA to check it against. CDR1 and CDR2 (germline): MDHEN, SYDVKM. The CDR3 spans 17 residues.

The V gene is TRBV27, the J gene TRBJ2-7; no DNA is available, so the TRBD2 call from TCRdb remains unchecked. This CDR3 spans 13 amino acids. The germline CDR1 and CDR2 sequences are MNHEY and SMNVEV (reference sequence). This chain's CDR3 is CASRGRGFFEQYF.

V is TRBV6-1 and J is TRBJ1-1. This CDR3 contains 13 residues. Germline CDR1 is MNHNS and CDR2 is SASEGT. CDR3 amino acids: CASRNTANTEAFF.

The V and J genes are TRBV20-1 and TRBJ1-1; the TCRdb D gene call, TRBD1, has no DNA to confirm it. The CDR3 has 14 residues. CDR1 DFQATT and CDR2 SNEGSKA come from the germline V gene (reference sequence). CDR3: CSARDRGASPEAFF.

The chain uses TRBV11-2 and TRBJ1-3. This CDR3 has 19 residues. Germline V gene sequence: CDR1 SGHAT, CDR2 FQNNGV. CDR3 sequence: CASSLEADIPDSSGNTIYF.

J is TRBJ1-5 and V is TRBV20-1; the TCRdb D gene call, TRBD1, has no DNA to confirm it. The CDR3 is 17 residues long. From germline, CDR1 is DFQATT and CDR2 SNEGSKA (reference sequence). CDR3 sequence reads: CSARDYGRPGAWGPQHF.

The chain couples TRBV7-9 to TRBJ2-1; the D call from TCRdb, TRBD2, cannot be confirmed without DNA. The CDR3 runs 15 residues. CDR1 SEHNR and CDR2 FQNEAQ come from the germline V gene (reference sequence). The CDR3 protein is CASSLSRSSYNEQFF.

The CDR3 sequence is CASSFGQLDNSPLHF. The chain joins TRBV6-2 or TRBV6-3 to TRBJ1-6. Per the germline V gene, CDR1 is MNHEY and CDR2 is SVGEGT. This CDR3 spans 15 amino acids.

Here the CDR3 reads CASSGPGQTGELFF. The gene calls are TRBV10-1 and TRBJ2-2; checking the TCRdb D call of TRBD1 is not possible without DNA. CDR3 length: 14 amino acids. The germline V gene encodes CDR1 WNHNN and CDR2 SYGVQD (reference sequence).

The chain links TRBV2 to TRBJ2-5. The CDR3 consists of 13 residues. Germline CDR1 is SNHLY and CDR2 is FYNNEI. The CDR3 sequence is CASRENRQETQYF.

This rearrangement joins TRBV6-5 to TRBJ1-4; the D call from TCRdb, TRBD1, cannot be confirmed without DNA. This CDR3 has 15 amino acids. From germline, CDR1 is MNHEY and CDR2 SVGAGI. CDR3 sequence reads: CASSLRQGDYEKLFF.

The gene calls are TRBV6-2 or TRBV6-3 and TRBJ2-2; TCRdb designates TRBD1, a call that cannot be tested without DNA. Germline lookup yields CDR1 MNHEY and CDR2 SVGEGT. The CDR3 is made up of 14 amino acids. The CDR3 here is CASSYIRGSGELFF.

The chain links TRBV28 to TRBJ2-7; TCRdb's D gene call, TRBD1, goes unchecked for lack of DNA. The CDR3 runs to 15 residues. Germline V gene sequence: CDR1 MDHEN, CDR2 SYDVKM. The CDR3 sequence: CASRPLFSPSYEQYF.

This chain links TRBV6-6 with TRBJ1-2; the D gene TCRdb calls, TRBD1, cannot be checked with no DNA. Germline V lookup: CDR1 MNHNY, CDR2 SVGAGI (reference sequence). This CDR3 region has 14 residues. CDR3 amino acids: CASNGQGDKYGYTF.

The chain combines TRBV11-2 with TRBJ2-7; the TCRdb call, TRBD1, lacks DNA for checking. The CDR3 runs 13 residues. In germline, CDR1 is SGHAT, CDR2 FQNNGV. The CDR3 region is CASSVGQGYEQYF.

V and J are TRBV4-1 and TRBJ2-1. CDR1 MGHRA and CDR2 YSYEKL come from the germline V gene. The CDR3 extends over 14 amino acids. This chain's CDR3 is CASSQRVEFNEQFF.

The gene calls are TRBV4-3 and TRBJ2-1. This CDR3 has 14 residues. Looked up from germline, CDR1 is LGHNA and CDR2 is YSLEER. The CDR3 sequence: CASSQKVFDNEQFF.

This chain connects TRBV11-2 to TRBJ2-3; TCRdb outputs TRBD2, but without DNA this stays unchecked. Germline lookup yields CDR1 SGHAT and CDR2 FQNNGV. The CDR3 runs 18 residues. CDR3 residues: CASSPRGNWLRAEDTQYF.

This rearrangement joins TRBV18 to TRBJ2-6; TCRdb's assignment of TRBD1 cannot be checked, as there is no DNA. The CDR3 contains 19 residues. CDR1 and CDR2 from the germline V gene are KGHSH and LQKENI. The CDR3 region is CASSPRLTGPGSGANVLTF.

J is TRBJ1-5 and V is TRBV6-1; TCRdb picks TRBD1, but there is no DNA to check that call. CDR3 length: 15 residues. Germline V gene data show CDR1 as MNHNS and CDR2 as SASEGT. This CDR3 reads CASSGGVGWGQPQHF.

The V and J genes are TRBV7-2 and TRBJ2-1; the TCRdb D gene call, TRBD1, has no DNA to confirm it. CDR1 is SGHTA and CDR2 is FQGNSA in the germline V gene. The CDR3 is 15 amino acids. The CDR3 region is CASSSDRGEYNEQFF.

This sequence joins TRBV5-5 and TRBJ2-2. Germline V CDR1 and CDR2: SGHKS, YYEKEE (reference sequence). There are 12 residues in the CDR3. This CDR3 is CASSRLTGELFF.

This chain connects TRBV6-1 to TRBJ1-3; TCRdb's D call, TRBD1, is unchecked because there is no DNA. Looked up from germline, CDR1 is MNHNS and CDR2 is SASEGT. This CDR3 contains 17 residues. CDR3: CASTTRQVFNSGNTIYF.

The rearrangement links TRBV6-5 to TRBJ2-2; TCRdb's assignment of TRBD2 cannot be checked, as there is no DNA. The CDR3 extends over 15 amino acids. CDR1 MNHEY and CDR2 SVGAGI come from the germline V gene. CDR3 loop: CASSYERGSAGELFF.

The chain combines TRBV5-1 with TRBJ2-3; without DNA, the TCRdb call of TRBD2 cannot be checked. Germline V gives CDR1 SGHRS, CDR2 YFSETQ. This CDR3 contains 17 residues. CDR3 sequence reads: CASSQSPLAGGTDTQYF.

This rearrangement joins TRBV28 to TRBJ2-2. The CDR3 sequence is 11 residues long. Germline lookup yields CDR1 MDHEN and CDR2 SYDVKM. The CDR3 loop reads CASSWKGELFF.

The rearrangement links TRBV12-3 or TRBV12-4 to TRBJ1-6. CDR3 size: 13 residues. CDR3 loop: CASSWRGNSPLHF.